This TCR beta chain was sequenced during a study of blood T cell repertoires in COVID-19. Study at large: T cells, B-cell-depleted T cells, or PBMCs provided the cDNA or gDNA that served as material.

This CDR3 comprises 15 residues. The V and J ends lost 1 base and 8 bases, in that order; junction bases with no gene match: 5. Germline loops: CDR1 SEHNR, CDR2 FQNEAQ (reference sequence). Per the original data handling: Nucleated cell number was recorded as an estimate derived from reference gene primer amplification. TCRdb's table, derived via immunoSEQ multiplex PCR, lists solely in-frame clones and lacks some. V, J and clone size reflect that table, while D and trimming were determined from the DNA. Of approximately 230,000 clones listed, roughly 90% are singletons. This clone was seen just once.

The chain recombines TRBV7-9 with TRBJ1-6; 7 bases are shared with TRBD1. The clonotype was recovered from a man aged 30 to 39 who had recovered from COVID-19. Sequencing input: peripheral blood. The CDR3 DNA reads as TGTGCCAGCAGCTTAGGGGACAGATTATATTCACCCCTCCACTTT. Its protein is CASSLGDRLYSPLHF.